Presented here are 19 T cell receptor beta chains from one specimen sequenced in a study of cytomegalovirus exposure and HLA in healthy donors. The PCR made use of 60 Vbeta and 13 Jbeta primers. TCRdb's copy holds only in-frame clones and misses some; the assay was immunoSEQ multiplex PCR. The data contain around 50,000 clones, 72% of them singletons. The specimen sequenced was PBMCs. The receptor set was obtained from a woman aged 45 to 65 in good health and CMV-seropositive.

In its sample, this clone was seen once. The gene calls are TRBV9 and TRBJ2-7, with D possibly being TRBD1 (6 bases). CDR1 and CDR2 from the germline V gene are SGDLS and YYNGEE. The CDR3 is made up of 14 amino acids. Trimming shortened V by 1 base and J by 2 bases, and 10 bases separated the two germline ends. CDR3 coding DNA: TGTGCCAGCAGCGTAACAGGGCAGCCCTACGAGCAGTACTTC. Amino acids: CASSVTGQPYEQYF.

This rearrangement joins TRBV27 to TRBJ1-1, with TRBD1 identical over 8 bases. Trimming removed 2 bases from V and 6 bases from J; junction bases left unmatched: 2. The CDR3 runs 13 residues. Germline V gene sequence: CDR1 MNHEY, CDR2 SMNVEV (reference sequence). CDR3 bases: TGTGCCAGCAGTTTAGCAGGGGGCGCTGAAGCTTTCTTT. Residues: CASSLAGGAEAFF.

The chain has TRBV27 and TRBJ1-2; D is perhaps TRBD1 (5 bases). The CDR3 extends over 14 amino acids. V lost 2 bases, J lost 4 bases, and 11 bases lay in between. Germline CDR1 MNHEY, CDR2 SMNVEV (reference sequence). The CDR3 loop is CASSLRQTSYGYTF. CDR3 bases: TGTGCCAGCAGTTTACGACAGACCAGCTATGGCTACACCTTC.

The chain couples TRBV5-1 to TRBJ2-2; 15 bases match TRBD2. Germline V gives CDR1 SGHRS, CDR2 YFSETQ. Losses at the gene ends were 7 bases for V and 6 bases for J; bases not matched to a gene: 7. This CDR3 has 16 residues. The CDR3 DNA follows: TGCGCCAGCGCGACCGGACTAGCGGGGGGGGCCGGGGAGCTGTTTTTT. It specifies CASATGLAGGAGELFF. The entire variable domain, with the rest obtained from reference TRBV5-1 and TRBJ2-2, is as follows: KAGVTQTPRYLIKTRGQQVTLSCSPISGHRSVSWYQQTPGQGLQFLFEYFSETQRNKGNFPGRFSGRQFSNSRSEMNVSTLELGDSALYLCASATGLAGGAGELFFGEGSRLTVL.

J is TRBJ2-3 and V is TRBV7-9, with TRBD2 matching 16 bases. J was trimmed by 3 bases and V by 4 bases; bases with no gene match: 1. The CDR3 loop spans 16 amino acids. The germline V gene has CDR1 SEHNR and CDR2 FQNEAQ (reference sequence). The CDR3 nucleotides are TGTGCCAGCAGCTCGGGACTAGCGGGGGGGACAGATACGCAGTATTTT. Residues: CASSSGLAGGTDTQYF.

This sequence joins TRBV7-6 and TRBJ2-3; 8 nucleotides match TRBD1. The CDR3 spans 17 residues. The V segment lost 5 bases and the J segment 3 bases; nucleotides outside the gene matches: 13. Germline CDR1 is SGHVS and CDR2 is FNYEAQ. CDR3 residues: CASSLWTGPVETDTQYF. CDR3 nucleotides: TGTGCCAGCAGCCTATGGACAGGGCCGGTTGAGACAGATACGCAGTATTTT.

This chain links TRBV5-7 with TRBJ2-1; 13 nucleotides agree with TRBD2. TRBV5-7 is flagged as an ORF with uncertain function. With V trimmed by 4 bases and J by 7 bases, 5 bases remained unmatched. The CDR3 runs 15 residues. CDR3 DNA sequence: TGTGCCAGCAGCCCCGGGACTAGCGGGGAGAATGAGCAGTTCTTC. Encoded protein: CASSPGTSGENEQFF.

Comment on this clone: Germline and junction disagree at one end, which may indicate a read error. V gene TRBV28 combines with J gene TRBJ1-2; D unclear. CDR1 is MDHEN and CDR2 is SYDVKM in the germline V gene. This CDR3 region has 14 residues. Here the CDR3 DNA reads TGTGCCAGCAGTTTAATGCTGGAAAACTATGGCTACCCCTTC. Translated, it gives CASSLMLENYGYPF.

The rearrangement links TRBV27 to TRBJ1-1; TRBD1 is a possible D gene (5 bases). With 2 bases removed from V and 0 bases from J, the gap between germline ends came to 7 bases. The CDR3 has 14 amino acids. Germline V lookup: CDR1 MNHEY, CDR2 SMNVEV (reference sequence). Here the CDR3 DNA reads TGTGCCAGCAGTTTAGGCAGGGTGAACACTGAAGCTTTCTTT. It is translated as CASSLGRVNTEAFF.

This chain joins TRBV7-2 and TRBJ2-7; 10 bases are a match to TRBD1. Per germline, CDR1 SGHTA and CDR2 FQGNSA. The CDR3 consists of 14 residues. The V gene end was trimmed by 1 base and the J gene end by 6 bases; junction bases not matched to a gene: 3. The CDR3 region has the DNA TGTGCCAGCAGCTTAGGGGACAGGGGACTCGAGCAGTACTTC. Translated: CASSLGDRGLEQYF.

The chain joins TRBV5-4 to TRBJ2-5; 9 bases agree with TRBD2. The trim removed 2 bases at V and 5 bases at J, leaving 4 bases unmatched. The CDR3 totals 14 residues. Germline V gives CDR1 SGHNT, CDR2 YYREEE (reference sequence). CDR3 sequence reads: CASSFKAGGETQYF. In DNA form, the CDR3 reads TGTGCCAGCAGCTTTAAGGCGGGGGGGGAGACCCAGTACTTC.

The rearrangement joins TRBV9 to TRBJ2-7, with 8 bases identical to TRBD2. J gave up 1 base and V 0 bases, and 6 bases lay outside the gene matches. CDR1 is SGDLS and CDR2 is YYNGEE in the germline V gene. The CDR3 is 16 amino acids. The CDR3 here is CASSVAGGRSSYEQYF. The CDR3 nucleotides read TGTGCCAGCAGCGTAGCCGGCGGGAGGTCTTCCTACGAGCAGTACTTC.

The gene calls are TRBV6-6 and TRBJ2-5, with D possibly TRBD1 on 5 matching bases. V was shortened by 2 bases and J by 1 base, with 11 bases between the two germline ends. The germline V gene has CDR1 MNHNY and CDR2 SVGAGI (reference sequence). The CDR3 runs to 15 residues. In DNA form, the CDR3 reads TGTGCCAGCAGTTACGGGGCAGCTACCCAAGAGACCCAGTACTTC. Translated: CASSYGAATQETQYF.

The rearrangement joins TRBV6-5 to TRBJ2-2, with 8 bases fitting TRBD1. CDR3 length: 14 residues. The germline CDR1 and CDR2 sequences are MNHEY and SVGAGI. Trimming at V came to 6 bases and at J to 3 bases, leaving 3 bases not matched to a gene. The CDR3 nucleotides are TGTGCCAGCAGATTGGACAGGGACACCGGGGAGCTGTTTTTT. As protein: CASRLDRDTGELFF.

The chain uses TRBV4-3 and TRBJ2-1; 13 nucleotides align to TRBD2. CDR1 and CDR2 (germline): LGHNA, YSLEER. The trim removed 3 bases at V and 6 bases at J, leaving 8 bases unmatched. The CDR3 spans 17 residues. CDR3 coding DNA: TGCGCCAGCAGCCAGGAAGCGGGGACTAGCGGGACCAATGAGCAGTTCTTC. As protein: CASSQEAGTSGTNEQFF.

The chain uses TRBV7-3 and TRBJ2-3; 13 bases match TRBD2. In germline, CDR1 is SGHTA, CDR2 FQGTGA. V lost 5 bases to trimming and J lost 2 bases; unmatched junction nucleotides: 7. This CDR3 has 17 residues. The CDR3 DNA sequence: TGTGCCAGCAGCCGCCAGGGACTAGCGGGGCTCACAGATACGCAGTATTTT. It yields the protein CASSRQGLAGLTDTQYF.

This sequence joins TRBV10-3 and TRBJ2-2; 10 bases align to TRBD2. CDR3 length equals 15 residues. Germline lookup yields CDR1 ENHRY and CDR2 SYGVKD. J gave up 5 bases and V 6 bases, and 6 bases lay outside the gene matches. The chain's CDR3 is CAISKLLAGTGELFF. The DNA of the CDR3 is TGTGCCATCAGCAAACTACTAGCGGGAACCGGGGAGCTGTTTTTT.

The rearrangement uses TRBV7-6 and TRBJ2-4; D is possibly TRBD2 (6 bases). CDR1 and CDR2 (germline): SGHVS, FNYEAQ. Trimming took off 5 bases at V and 9 bases at J, with 8 bases between the two ends. This CDR3 comprises 11 residues. CDR3 amino acids: CASSPGGIQYF. The CDR3, as DNA: TGTGCCAGCAGCCCCGGGGGCATTCAGTACTTC.

As regards this clone: This sample also contains other DNA sequences that code for the same CDR3. Here the CDR3 DNA reads TGTGCCAGCAGTTTATGGTCCGGGAGTAGCTACAATGAGCAGTTCTTC. Amino acids: CASSLWSGSSYNEQFF. The V call is TRBV28, the J call TRBJ2-1; possible D gene TRBD2, 6 bases. In germline, CDR1 is MDHEN, CDR2 SYDVKM. The CDR3 contains 16 residues. With 0 bases removed from V and 3 bases from J, the gap between germline ends came to 12 bases.